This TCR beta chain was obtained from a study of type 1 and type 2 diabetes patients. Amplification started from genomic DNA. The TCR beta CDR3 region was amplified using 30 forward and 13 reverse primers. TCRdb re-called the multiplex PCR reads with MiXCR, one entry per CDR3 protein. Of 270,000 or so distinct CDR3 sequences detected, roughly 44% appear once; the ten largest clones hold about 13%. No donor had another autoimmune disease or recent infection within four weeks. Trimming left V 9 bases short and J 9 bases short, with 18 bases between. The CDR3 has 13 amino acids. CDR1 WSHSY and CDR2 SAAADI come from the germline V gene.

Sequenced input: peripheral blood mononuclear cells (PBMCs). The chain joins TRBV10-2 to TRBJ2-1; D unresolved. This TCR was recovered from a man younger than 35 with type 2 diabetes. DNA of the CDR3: TGCGCCAGTCGAGGTGGGGTCGCTGGTGAGCAGTTCTTC. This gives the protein CASRGGVAGEQFF.